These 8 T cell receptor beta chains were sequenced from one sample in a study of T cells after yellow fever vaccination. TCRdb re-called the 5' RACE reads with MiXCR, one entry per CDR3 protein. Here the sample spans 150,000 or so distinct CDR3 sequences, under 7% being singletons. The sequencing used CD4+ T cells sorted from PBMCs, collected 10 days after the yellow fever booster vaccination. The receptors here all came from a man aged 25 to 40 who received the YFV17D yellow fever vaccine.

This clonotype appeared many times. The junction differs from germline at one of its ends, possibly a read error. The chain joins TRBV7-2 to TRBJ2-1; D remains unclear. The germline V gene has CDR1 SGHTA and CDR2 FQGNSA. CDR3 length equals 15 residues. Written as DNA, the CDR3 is TGCGCCAGCAGCTTGGCTGGAGTATCCTACAATGAGCAGTTCTTC. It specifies CASSLAGVSYNEQFF.

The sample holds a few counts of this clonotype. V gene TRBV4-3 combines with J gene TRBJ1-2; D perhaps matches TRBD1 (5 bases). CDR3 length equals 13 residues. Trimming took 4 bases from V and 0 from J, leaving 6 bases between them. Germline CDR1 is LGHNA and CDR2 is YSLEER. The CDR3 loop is CASSRTTNYGYTF. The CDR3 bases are TGCGCCAGCAGCCGGACAACTAACTATGGCTACACCTTC.

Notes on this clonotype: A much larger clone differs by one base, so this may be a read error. The CDR3 nucleotides are TGTGCCAGCAGTTCTCCCGACCCACCCTACGAGCAGTACTTC. Its translation is CASSSPDPPYEQYF. V usage is TRBV28 and J usage is TRBJ2-7; D uncertain. CDR3 size: 14 residues. V lost 4 bases, J lost 2 bases, and 12 bases lay in between. CDR1 is MDHEN, CDR2 SYDVKM, per germline.

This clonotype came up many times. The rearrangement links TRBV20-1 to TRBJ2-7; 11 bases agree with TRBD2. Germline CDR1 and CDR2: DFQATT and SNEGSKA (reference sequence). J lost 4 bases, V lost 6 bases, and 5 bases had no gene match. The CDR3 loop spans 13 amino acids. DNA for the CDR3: TGCAGTGCCGCGGGACTAGCGGCATACGAGCAGTACTTC. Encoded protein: CSAAGLAAYEQYF.

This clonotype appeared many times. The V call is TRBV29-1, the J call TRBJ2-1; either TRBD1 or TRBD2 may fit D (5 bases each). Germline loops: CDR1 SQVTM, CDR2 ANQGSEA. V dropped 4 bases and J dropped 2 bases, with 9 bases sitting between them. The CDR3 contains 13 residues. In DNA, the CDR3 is TGCAGCGTTGGGGACCGGACCTACAATGAGCAGTTCTTC. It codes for CSVGDRTYNEQFF.

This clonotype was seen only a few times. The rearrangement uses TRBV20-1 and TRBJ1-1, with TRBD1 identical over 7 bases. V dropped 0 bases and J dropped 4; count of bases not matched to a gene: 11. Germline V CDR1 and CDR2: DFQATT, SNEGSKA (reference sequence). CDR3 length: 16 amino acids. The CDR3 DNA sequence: TGCAGTGCTAGAGATCCCCGGACAGGAGGGAGCACTGAAGCTTTCTTT. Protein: CSARDPRTGGSTEAFF.

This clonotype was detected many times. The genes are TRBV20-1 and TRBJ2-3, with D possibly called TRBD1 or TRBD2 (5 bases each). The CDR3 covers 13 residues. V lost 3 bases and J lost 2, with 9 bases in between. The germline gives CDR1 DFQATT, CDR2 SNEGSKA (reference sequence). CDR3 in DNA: TGCAGTGCTAGTGCCGGGACCACAGATACGCAGTATTTT. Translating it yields CSASAGTTDTQYF.

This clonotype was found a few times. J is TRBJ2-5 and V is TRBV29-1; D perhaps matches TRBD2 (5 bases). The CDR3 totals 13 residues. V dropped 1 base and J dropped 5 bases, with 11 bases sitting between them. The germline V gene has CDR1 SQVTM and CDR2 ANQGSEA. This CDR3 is CSVEAGLVETQYF. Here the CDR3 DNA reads TGCAGCGTTGAAGCGGGATTGGTGGAGACCCAGTACTTC.